The source of this T cell receptor (beta chain) is a study of cytomegalovirus exposure and HLA in healthy donors. Primers included in the PCR were 60 Vbeta and 13 Jbeta primers. Produced via immunoSEQ multiplex PCR; TCRdb's table is partial and in-frame only. The table records 170,000 or so clones, 60% to 85% of them present only once. Study-level points and caveats: The later analysis indicated that the majority of CMV-associated TCR beta chains appeared HLA-restricted.

As concerns this clone: Its target is not known.

Germline V lookup: CDR1 SGHKS, CDR2 YYEKEE (reference sequence). The germline V and J ends were trimmed by 3 bases and 7 bases, with 16 bases remaining between them. CDR3 length: 14 residues. The source of this sequence is a woman aged 40-49 years in good health and CMV-seronegative. The V and J genes are TRBV5-5 and TRBJ1-2; tentative D call: TRBD1 (6 bases). Sequencing used PBMCs. CDR3 amino acids: CASSYFDRLAGYTF. The CDR3 nucleotides read TGTGCCAGCAGCTATTTCGACAGGTTGGCTGGCTACACCTTC.